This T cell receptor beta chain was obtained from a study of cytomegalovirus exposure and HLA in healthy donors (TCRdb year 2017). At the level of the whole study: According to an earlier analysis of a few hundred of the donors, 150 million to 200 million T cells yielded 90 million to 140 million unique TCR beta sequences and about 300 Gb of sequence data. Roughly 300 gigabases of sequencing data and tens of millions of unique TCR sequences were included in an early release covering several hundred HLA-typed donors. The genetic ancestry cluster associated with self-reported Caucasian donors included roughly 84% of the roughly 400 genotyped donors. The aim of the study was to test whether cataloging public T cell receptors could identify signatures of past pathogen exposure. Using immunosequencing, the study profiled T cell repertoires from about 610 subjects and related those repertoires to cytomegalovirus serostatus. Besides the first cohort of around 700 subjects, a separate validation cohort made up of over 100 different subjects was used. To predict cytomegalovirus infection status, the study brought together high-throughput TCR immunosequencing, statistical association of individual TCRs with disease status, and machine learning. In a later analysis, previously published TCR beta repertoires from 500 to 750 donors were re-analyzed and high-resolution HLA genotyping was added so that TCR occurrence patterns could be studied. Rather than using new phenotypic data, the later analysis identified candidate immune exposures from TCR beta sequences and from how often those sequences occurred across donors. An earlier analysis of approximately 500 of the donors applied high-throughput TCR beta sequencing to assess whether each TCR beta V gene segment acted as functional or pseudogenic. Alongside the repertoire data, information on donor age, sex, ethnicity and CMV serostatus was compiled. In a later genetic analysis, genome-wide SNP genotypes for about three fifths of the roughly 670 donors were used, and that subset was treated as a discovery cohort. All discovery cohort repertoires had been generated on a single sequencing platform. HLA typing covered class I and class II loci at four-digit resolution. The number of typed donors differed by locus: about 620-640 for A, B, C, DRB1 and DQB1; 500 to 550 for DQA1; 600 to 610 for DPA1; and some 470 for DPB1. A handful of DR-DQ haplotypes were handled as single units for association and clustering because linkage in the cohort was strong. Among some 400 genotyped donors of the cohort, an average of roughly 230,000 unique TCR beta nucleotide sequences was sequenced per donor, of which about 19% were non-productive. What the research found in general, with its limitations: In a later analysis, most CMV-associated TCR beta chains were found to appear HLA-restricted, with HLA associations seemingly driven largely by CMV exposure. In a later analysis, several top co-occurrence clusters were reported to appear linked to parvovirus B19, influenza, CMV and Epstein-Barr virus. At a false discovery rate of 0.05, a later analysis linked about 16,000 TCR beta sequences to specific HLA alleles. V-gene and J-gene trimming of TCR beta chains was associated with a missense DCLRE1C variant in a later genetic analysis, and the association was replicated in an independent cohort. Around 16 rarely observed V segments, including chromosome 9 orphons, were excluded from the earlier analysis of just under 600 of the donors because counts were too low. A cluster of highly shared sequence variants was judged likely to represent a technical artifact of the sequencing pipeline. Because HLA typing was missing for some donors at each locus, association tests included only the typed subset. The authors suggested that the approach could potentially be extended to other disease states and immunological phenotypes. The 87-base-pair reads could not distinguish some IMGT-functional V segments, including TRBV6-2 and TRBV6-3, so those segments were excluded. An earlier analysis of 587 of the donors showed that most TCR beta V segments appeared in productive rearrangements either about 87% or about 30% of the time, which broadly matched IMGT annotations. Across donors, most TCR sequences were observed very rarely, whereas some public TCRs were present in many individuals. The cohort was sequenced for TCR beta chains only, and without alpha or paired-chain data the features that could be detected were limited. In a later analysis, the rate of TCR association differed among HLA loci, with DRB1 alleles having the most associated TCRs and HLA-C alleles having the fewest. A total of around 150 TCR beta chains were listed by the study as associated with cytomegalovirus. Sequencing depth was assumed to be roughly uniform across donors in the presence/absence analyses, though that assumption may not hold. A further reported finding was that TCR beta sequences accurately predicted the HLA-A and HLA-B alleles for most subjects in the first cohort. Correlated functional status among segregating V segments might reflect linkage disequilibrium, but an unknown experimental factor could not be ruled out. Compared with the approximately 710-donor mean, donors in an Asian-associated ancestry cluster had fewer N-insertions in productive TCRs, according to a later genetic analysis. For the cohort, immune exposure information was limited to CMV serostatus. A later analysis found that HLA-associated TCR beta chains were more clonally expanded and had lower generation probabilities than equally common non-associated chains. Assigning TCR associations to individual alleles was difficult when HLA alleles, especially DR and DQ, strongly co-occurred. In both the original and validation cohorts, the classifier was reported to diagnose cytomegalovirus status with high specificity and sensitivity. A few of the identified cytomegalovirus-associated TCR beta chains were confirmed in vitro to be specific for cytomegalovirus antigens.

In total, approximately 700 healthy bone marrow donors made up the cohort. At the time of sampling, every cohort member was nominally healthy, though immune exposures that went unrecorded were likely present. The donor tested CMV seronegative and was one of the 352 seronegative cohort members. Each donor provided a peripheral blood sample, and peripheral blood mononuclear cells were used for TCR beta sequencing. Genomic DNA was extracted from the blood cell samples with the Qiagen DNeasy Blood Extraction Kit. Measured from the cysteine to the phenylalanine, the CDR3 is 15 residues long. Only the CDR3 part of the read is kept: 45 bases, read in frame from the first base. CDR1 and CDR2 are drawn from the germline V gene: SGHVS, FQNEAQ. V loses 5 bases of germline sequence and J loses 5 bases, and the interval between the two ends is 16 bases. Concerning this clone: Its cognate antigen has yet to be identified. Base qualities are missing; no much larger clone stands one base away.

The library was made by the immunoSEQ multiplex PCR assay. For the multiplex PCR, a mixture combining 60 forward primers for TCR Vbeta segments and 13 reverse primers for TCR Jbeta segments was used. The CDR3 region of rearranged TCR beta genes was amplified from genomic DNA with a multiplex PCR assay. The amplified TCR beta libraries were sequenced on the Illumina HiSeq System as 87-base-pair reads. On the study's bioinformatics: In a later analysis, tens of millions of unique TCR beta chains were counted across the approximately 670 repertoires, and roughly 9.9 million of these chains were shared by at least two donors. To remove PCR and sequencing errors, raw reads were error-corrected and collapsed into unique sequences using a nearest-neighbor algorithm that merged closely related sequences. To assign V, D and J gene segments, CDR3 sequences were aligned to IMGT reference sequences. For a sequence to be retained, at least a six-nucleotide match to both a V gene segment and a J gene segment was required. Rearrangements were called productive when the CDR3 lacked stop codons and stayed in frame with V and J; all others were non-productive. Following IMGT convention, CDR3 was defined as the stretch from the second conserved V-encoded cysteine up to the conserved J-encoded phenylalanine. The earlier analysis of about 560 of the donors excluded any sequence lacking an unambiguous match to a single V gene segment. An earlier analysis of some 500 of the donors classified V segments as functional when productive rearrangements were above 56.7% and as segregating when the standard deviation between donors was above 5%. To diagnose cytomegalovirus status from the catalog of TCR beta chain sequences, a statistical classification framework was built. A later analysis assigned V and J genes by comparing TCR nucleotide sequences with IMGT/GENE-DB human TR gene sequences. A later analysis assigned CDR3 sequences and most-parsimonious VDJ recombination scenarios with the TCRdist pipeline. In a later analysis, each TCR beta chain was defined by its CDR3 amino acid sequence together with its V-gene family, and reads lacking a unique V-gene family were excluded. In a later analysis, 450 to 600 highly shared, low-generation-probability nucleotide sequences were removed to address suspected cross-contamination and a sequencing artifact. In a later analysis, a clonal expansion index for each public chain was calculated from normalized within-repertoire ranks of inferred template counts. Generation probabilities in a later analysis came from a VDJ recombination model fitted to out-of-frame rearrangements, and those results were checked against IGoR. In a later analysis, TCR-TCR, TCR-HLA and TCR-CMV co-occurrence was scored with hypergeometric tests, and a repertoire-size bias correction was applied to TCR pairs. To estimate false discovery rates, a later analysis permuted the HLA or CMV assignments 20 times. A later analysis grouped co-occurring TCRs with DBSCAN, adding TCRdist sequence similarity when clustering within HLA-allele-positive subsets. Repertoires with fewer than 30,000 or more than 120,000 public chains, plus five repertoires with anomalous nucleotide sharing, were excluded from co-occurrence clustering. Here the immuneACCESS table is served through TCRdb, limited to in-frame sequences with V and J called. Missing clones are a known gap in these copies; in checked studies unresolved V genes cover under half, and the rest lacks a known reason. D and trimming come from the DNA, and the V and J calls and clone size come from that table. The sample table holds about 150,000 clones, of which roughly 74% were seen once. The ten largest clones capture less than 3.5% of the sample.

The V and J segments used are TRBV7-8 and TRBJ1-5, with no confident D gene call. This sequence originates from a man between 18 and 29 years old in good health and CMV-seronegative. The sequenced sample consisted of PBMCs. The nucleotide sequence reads TGTGCCAGCAGCCAGAACCGAGGTGCCCATCAGCCCCAGCATTTT. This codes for CASSQNRGAHQPQHF. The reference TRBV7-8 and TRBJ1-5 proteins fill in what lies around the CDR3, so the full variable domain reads GAGVSQSPRYKVAKRGQDVALRCDPISGHVSLFWYQQALGQGPEFLTYFQNEAQLDKSGLPSDRFFAERPEGSVSTLKIQRTQQEDSAVYLCASSQNRGAHQPQHFGDGTRLSIL.